This TCR beta chain came from a study of T cell responses to AZD1222 COVID-19 vaccine. Study results and limitations: Baseline seropositivity occurred in only a handful of AZD1222 recipients. The study reported that nearly half of spike-specific TCRs target unmutated variant regions. Increased Spike-specific TCR breadth and depth were observed after two AZD1222 doses. The donor group comprised mostly white British people and more females; the analysis possibly underestimated clonal diversity.

The germline gives CDR1 SQVTM, CDR2 ANQGSEA. With V trimmed by 8 bases and J by 5 bases, 10 bases remained unmatched. The CDR3 extends over 13 amino acids. Remarks on this clone: Its antigen is not identified.

Method: immunoSEQ multiplex PCR; TCRdb's copy keeps in-frame clones and lacks some. The sample records 110,000 to 150,000 clones, 80% to 90% being singletons. The input for sequencing was peripheral blood, taken on day 0 of AZD1222 vaccination. The sequence came from an adult in good health. The V call is TRBV29-1, the J call TRBJ2-7, with 9 bases aligning to TRBD1. CDR3 nucleotide sequence: TGCAGCACCCGGACAGGGGCGAACAACGAGCAGTACTTC. Translated, it gives CSTRTGANNEQYF.